Presented here are 12 T cell receptor beta chains from one specimen sequenced in a study of cytomegalovirus exposure and HLA in healthy donors. PCR involved 60 Vbeta and 13 Jbeta primers. Sequenced by immunoSEQ multiplex PCR; TCRdb stores in-frame clones only, minus some. The sample shows about 200,000 clones, roughly 83% of them seen only once. Sequencing was done on a sample of PBMCs. These receptors were obtained from a male donor in good health and CMV-seropositive.

V usage is TRBV11-2 and J usage is TRBJ2-1, with D possibly TRBD1 on 5 matching bases. From germline, CDR1 is SGHAT and CDR2 FQNNGV. The CDR3 is 15 residues long. V lost 4 bases and J lost 0, with 10 bases in between. Here the CDR3 DNA reads TGTGCCAGCAGCTCCGACAGTGTCTCCTACAATGAGCAGTTCTTC. Protein product: CASSSDSVSYNEQFF. Full variable domain (remainder filled in from reference TRBV11-2 and TRBJ2-1): EAGVAQSPRYKIIEKRQSVAFWCNPISGHATLYWYQQILGQGPKLLIQFQNNGVVDDSQLPKDRFSAERLKGVDSTLKIQPAKLEDSAVYLCASSSDSVSYNEQFFGPGTRLTVL.

The CDR3 DNA sequence: TGCGCCAGCAGCCTCGACAGAACCACAGATACGCAGTATTTT. Protein product: CASSLDRTTDTQYF. J is TRBJ2-3 and V is TRBV4-3; the D gene is possibly TRBD1 (5 bases). Germline CDR1 reads LGHNA; CDR2 reads YSLEER. The CDR3 runs 14 residues. The V and J ends lost 4 bases and 2 bases respectively, with 10 bases between them.

CDR3 nucleotide sequence: TGTGCCAGCAGCTTAGCCGCTAGCGGGGACACAGATACGCAGTATTTT. It codes for CASSLAASGDTDTQYF. V and J are TRBV7-6 and TRBJ2-3; 9 bases agree with TRBD2. This CDR3 comprises 16 residues. V gave up 0 bases and J gave up 2 bases; unmatched junction bases: 3. Germline assignment: CDR1 SGHVS and CDR2 FNYEAQ.

V gene TRBV30 combines with J gene TRBJ1-4; 9 bases map to TRBD1. Germline CDR1 reads GTSNPN; CDR2 reads SVGIG (reference sequence). After removal of 1 base from V and 5 bases from J, the junction contained 2 bases not matched to a gene. The CDR3 extends over 14 amino acids. This CDR3 reads CAWSADRGNEKLFF. The CDR3 DNA reads as TGTGCCTGGAGTGCGGACAGGGGAAATGAAAAACTGTTTTTT.

The chain employs TRBV9 and TRBJ1-4, with 10 positions matching TRBD1. The CDR3 runs to 16 residues. Germline V lookup: CDR1 SGDLS, CDR2 YYNGEE. Trimming at V came to 0 bases and at J to 4 bases, leaving 3 bases not matched to a gene. This chain's CDR3 is CASSVAGTGDNEKLFF. CDR3 DNA: TGTGCCAGCAGCGTAGCAGGGACAGGGGATAATGAAAAACTGTTTTTT.

The chain uses TRBV7-3 and TRBJ2-2; 9 bases are shared with TRBD2. The CDR3 length is 15 residues. Germline assignment: CDR1 SGHTA and CDR2 FQGTGA. With V trimmed by 5 bases and J by 4 bases, 5 bases remained unmatched. CDR3 sequence: CASSRGGEPTGELFF. The CDR3 DNA reads TGTGCCAGCAGCCGCGGGGGGGAGCCCACCGGGGAGCTGTTTTTT.

The J gene is TRBJ2-3, the V gene TRBV7-3, with TRBD2 matching 7 bases. The CDR3 covers 15 residues. V lost 5 bases and J lost 6; bases outside the gene matches: 11. The germline V gene has CDR1 SGHTA and CDR2 FQGTGA. The CDR3 reads CASSPGGVGEDTQYF. In nucleotides, the CDR3 is TGTGCCAGCAGCCCGGGGGGAGTAGGGGAGGATACGCAGTATTTT.

The genes are TRBV10-3 and TRBJ1-5; D gene ambiguous. Germline V gene data show CDR1 as ENHRY and CDR2 as SYGVKD. V dropped 3 bases and J dropped 1 base, with 10 bases sitting between them. The CDR3 sequence is 15 residues long. The CDR3 loop is CAISESEASNQPQHF. The CDR3 DNA reads as TGTGCCATCAGTGAATCGGAAGCGAGCAATCAGCCCCAGCATTTT.

The V call is TRBV9, the J call TRBJ2-3; 9 bases map to TRBD2. From germline, CDR1 is SGDLS and CDR2 YYNGEE. This CDR3 is 16 amino acids long. The trim removed 5 bases at V and 1 base at J, leaving 8 bases unmatched. The CDR3 here is CASSRLIAGGTDTQYF. The CDR3 nucleotides are TGTGCCAGCAGTAGGCTTATAGCGGGGGGCACAGATACGCAGTATTTT. The full variable domain, completed using reference TRBV9 and TRBJ2-3, is DSGVTQTPKHLITATGQRVTLRCSPRSGDLSVYWYQQSLDQGLQFLIQYYNGEERAKGNILERFSAQQFPDLHSELNLSSLELGDSALYFCASSRLIAGGTDTQYFGPGTRLTVL.

V and J are TRBV5-1 and TRBJ1-6; TRBD1 aligns across 7 bases. From germline, CDR1 is SGHRS and CDR2 YFSETQ. This CDR3 region has 13 residues. Trimming took 2 bases from V and 15 from J; bases not matched to a gene: 8. CDR3 protein: CASSLGQDRVLHF. The CDR3 DNA is TGCGCCAGCAGCTTAGGACAGGATCGGGTCCTCCACTTT. The full variable domain, its missing parts supplied by reference TRBV5-1 and TRBJ1-6, is KAGVTQTPRYLIKTRGQQVTLSCSPISGHRSVSWYQQTPGQGLQFLFEYFSETQRNKGNFPGRFSGRQFSNSRSEMNVSTLELGDSALYLCASSLGQDRVLHFGNGTRLTVT.

This clone was seen just once. This chain connects TRBV7-6 to TRBJ1-2, with D hard to call. The germline V and J ends were trimmed by 5 bases and 8 bases, with 12 bases remaining between them. Germline V CDR1 and CDR2: SGHVS, FNYEAQ. CDR3 size: 12 residues. The CDR3 DNA sequence: TGTGCCAGCAGCCCAGGATACGGCGGCTACACCTTC. Amino acid sequence: CASSPGYGGYTF. The full variable domain, completed using reference TRBV7-6 and TRBJ1-2, is GAGVSQSPRYKVTKRGQDVALRCDPISGHVSLYWYRQALGQGPEFLTYFNYEAQQDKSGLPNDRFSAERPEGSISTLTIQRTEQRDSAMYRCASSPGYGGYTFGSGTRLTVV.

V and J are TRBV19 and TRBJ1-2; D is undetermined. Trimming shortened V by 5 bases and J by 7 bases, and 11 bases separated the two germline ends. CDR3 length: 12 residues. Germline CDR1 reads LNHDA; CDR2 reads SQIVND (reference sequence). CDR3 sequence (DNA): TGTGCCAGTAGTCCCCGACCGGGTGGCTACACCTTC. Protein product: CASSPRPGGYTF.